The rows below give T cell receptor beta chains drawn from one sample of a study of brain T cells in children with intractable seizures. Profiled with immunoSEQ multiplex PCR; TCRdb holds only in-frame clones, not every one. The sample consists of just under 65,000 clones, around 96% of them appearing once. Specimen: peripheral blood, collected at surgery. These receptors originate from a boy under three years old with focal cortical dysplasia and intractable seizures. Each CDR3 is given with its conserved first and last residue. The D gene is left open where the match is weak. Clone size is given for some rows only: seen once, a few or many times, or a class if the clone is expanded.

>TRBD2|TRBJ2-3|TRBV10-3|.
TGTGCCATCAGTACCACCGGGAGCCGGACTAGCGGGGAGAGCACAGATACGCAGTATTTT
CAISTTGSRTSGESTDTQYF
>.|TRBJ2-7|TRBV6-1|.
TGTGCCAGCAGTGAAACGGTCAGGGTGGTGGACGAGCAGTACTTC
CASSETVRVVDEQYF
>.|TRBJ1-5|TRBV6-5|.
TGTGCCGGAGGGAGGGCAAAACAGCCCCAGCATTTT
CAGGRAKQPQHF
>.|TRBJ2-1|TRBV4-1|.
TGCGCCAGCAGCCTGAGGGGGTTAAAAGGGGGCTACAATGAGCAGTTCTTC
CASSLRGLKGGYNEQFF
>.|TRBJ2-4|TRBV7-2|.
TGTGCCAGCAGCTTGACCGGGACAGCCAAAAACATTCAGTACTTC
CASSLTGTAKNIQYF
>.|TRBJ2-7|TRBV4-3|.
TGCGCCAGCAGCCAAGATAGCGTCTCCTACGAGCAGTACTTC
CASSQDSVSYEQYF
>.|TRBJ1-2|TRBV3-1/TRBV3-2|.
TGTGCCAGCAGCCGCCCGGTTGGGGGCTCCTATGGCTACACCTTC
CASSRPVGGSYGYTF
>.|TRBJ1-6|TRBV19|.
TGTGCCAGTAGTGCCATACAGGGCTCCACGTTTTCACCCCTCCACTTT
CASSAIQGSTFSPLHF
>.|TRBJ1-4|TRBV6-5|.
TGTGCCAGCAGTTATGTGTGGGGAAAAAGTGAAAAACTGTTTTTT
CASSYVWGKSEKLFF
>.|TRBJ1-2|TRBV7-2|.
TGTGCCAGCAGCTTATTTAGGGGGGGCTCTAACTATGGCTACACCTTC
CASSLFRGGSNYGYTF
>.|TRBJ2-4|TRBV19|once
TGTGCCAGCAGTGTCGGGGGCGGGCAAAACATTCAGTACTTC
CASSVGGGQNIQYF
>TRBD1|TRBJ2-4|TRBV7-2|.
TGTGCCAGCAGCTTAGGGGCAGGGGGCGCAAAACTAGCCAAAAACATTCAGTACTTC
CASSLGAGGAKLAKNIQYF
>TRBD1|TRBJ1-4|TRBV6-6|few
TGTGCCAGCAGTCTCCGTGACAGGGCCCCTGCAACTAATGAAAAACTGTTTTTT
CASSLRDRAPATNEKLFF